This TCR beta chain was recorded in a study of blood T cells in healthy people across ages. The V gene end was trimmed by 3 bases and the J gene end by 1 base; junction bases not matched to a gene: 4. Germline V gene data show CDR1 as MDHEN and CDR2 as SYDVKM. This CDR3 has 15 amino acids. A second PCR, run for roughly 7 to 12 cycles, used a sample-barcoded 5' primer plus a J-beta primer mix. TCRdb processed the 5' RACE reads anew with MiXCR; each CDR3 protein has one entry. The table lists roughly 800,000 distinct CDR3 sequences, roughly 25% of them singletons. This clonotype has a handful of counts. This sample was shared with a second study, whose subject was T cells of mothers and their children. That study reports: During the second PCR, the M1S primer introduced sample barcodes along with 2-4 random nucleotides. Per child, approximately 2.9 million TCR beta CDR3 reads were obtained, against over 10 million per mother.

The rearrangement joins TRBV28 to TRBJ1-1; 8 nucleotides match TRBD1. The sample was blood. This receptor was taken from a boy between 10 and 17 years old in good health. CDR3 amino acids: CASSLGGTGNTEAFF. The CDR3 nucleotides read TGTGCCAGCAGTTTGGGGGGGACAGGGAACACTGAAGCTTTCTTT.